This T cell receptor beta chain was recovered during a study of blood T cells in healthy people across ages (dated by TCRdb to between 2015 and 2016). In the study overall: Template switching captured roughly one uniquely barcoded TCR beta cDNA molecule per two T cells in model experiments. The study analyzed two additional independent replicas of 1 million unique cDNA reads from the same blood draw for two donors, one aged 18 to 29 and one aged 80 or older. The donors were divided into four age groups: young (average around 15 years), middle-aged (around 41), aged (around 67) and long-lived (about 79). Age-related changes in TCR beta repertoire diversity were measured in the study by deep sequencing normalized with unique cDNA molecular identifiers. The investigation overall reported the following: The CMV infection status of donors was not known, potentially confounding age-related changes in expanded clonotypes. As age increased, observed TCR beta diversity per million T cells dropped in a roughly linear way, and a significant reduction was already evident by age around 41. Total diversity estimates from one million sequenced T cells were considered lower bounds and underestimates. A strong correlation was found between observed TCR beta diversity and the percentage of naive T cells measured by flow cytometry. Compared with the aged group, the long-lived group had more naive CD4+ T cells, fewer expanded clones and increased TCR diversity, suggesting age selection. Since profiling was done on bulk unsorted PBMCs, naive and antigen-experienced compartments could not be conclusively compared.

The donors were roughly 40 Caucasian individuals from Russia, aged roughly 6 to 90 years, who were systemically healthy. About 10 milliliters of peripheral blood were drawn from each donor into EDTA-treated Vacutainer tubes. Ficoll-Paque density-gradient centrifugation was used to isolate PBMCs, with at least 6.5 million per sample. Trizol reagent was used to extract total RNA from PBMCs, with at least 6 micrograms per sample. The percentages of naive CD45RAhigh/CD27high T cells were determined by flow cytometry on a PBMC aliquot from every donor. V is shortened by 0 bases, J by 0 bases, and the region joining them spans 13 bases. CDR3 length: 17 amino acids, cysteine to phenylalanine. This entry keeps only the CDR3 DNA: 51 bases, framed from base 1. In the germline V gene (reference sequence), CDR1 corresponds to MNHNY and CDR2 to SVGAGI. Notes on this clonotype: The target of this receptor is not known. Base qualities are not at hand, and no much larger clone is one base apart.

The receptor library was made with 5' RACE. For sequencing, an Illumina HiSeq 2500 was employed. A second PCR of about 7 to 12 cycles was run with a J-beta primer mix and a sample-barcoded 5' primer. A unique molecular identifier was introduced onto each TCR beta cDNA molecule by a template-switch 5' adaptor carrying 12 random nucleotides. Each sample yielded at least 2.5 million CDR3-containing paired-end reads. The Mint cDNA synthesis kit, primed by a TRBC-specific oligonucleotide, was used to synthesize first-strand cDNA from all RNA. Following uracil-DNA glycosylase treatment, a first 18-cycle PCR with universal primers M1SS and BC2_uni_R was performed on all cDNA. As for the original processing: For normalization, 1 million high-quality reads, each with a distinct molecular identifier, were randomly selected from each sample. Reads sharing molecular identifiers were discarded rather than binned into consensus sequences. MiTCR, with a Q25 quality threshold and the strictest error-elimination algorithm, was used for CDR3 identification, clonotype clustering and error correction. A nonparametric unseen species model with Euler transformation was used to estimate lower-bound total TCR beta diversity. TCRdb handled the public reads itself, with Q25 trimming in fastp and clone calling in MiXCR, and kept productive beta chains. All rows with the same CDR3 protein become a single entry with the most common DNA and genes. The V and J calls shown here were made by TCRdb, not taken from the authors' results. The table for this sample lists 800,000 to 950,000 distinct CDR3 sequences; almost 30% of them were counted only once. About a tenth of the sample goes to the ten largest clones.

These records were also assigned to another study, of T cells of mothers and their children. Drawing on the second study: Donors were nine systemically healthy Caucasian individuals: three mothers and their six children. cDNA synthesis consumed the entire amount of extracted RNA, loaded at around 1.4 ug RNA in each 15 ul reaction. Sample barcodes and 2-4 random nucleotides were added via the M1S primer in the second PCR. Each mother yielded over 10 million TCR beta CDR3 reads and each child 2.5 million to 3 million reads. Thymic selection similarly shapes TCR recombination output in related and unrelated pairs, with minor effect from inherited differences. Normalized repertoire overlap was always found to be slightly, but never significantly, higher in related mother-child pairs than in unrelated mother-child pairs. Persistent microchimeric T cell clones were not detected, at a sensitivity of approximately 93 clones per million clonotypes. Deep NGS was used in the study to compare the TCR beta repertoires of mothers and children and to look for features that separate related mother-child pairs from unrelated individuals. On average, the children were roughly 10 +/- 4 years old, while the mothers were about 38 +/- 4 years old. After adapter ligation was performed with NEBNext reagents, the libraries were sequenced on an Illumina HiSeq 2000 with 100+100 nt paired-end reads. Mother and child libraries were prepared a month apart and sequenced in separate runs to prevent cross-contamination. Each donor had between about 500,000 and 2,100,000 distinct TCR beta clonotypes identified. Naive TCR beta clonotypes were estimated from low-frequency clonotypes matched to each donor's FACS-determined naive share, without sorting.

The sequence derives from a woman between 35 and 50 years old in good health. The sequencing sample was made of blood. The chain couples TRBV6-6 to TRBJ2-3, and TRBD2 may be the D gene, going by 5 matching bases. The bases are TGTGCCAGCAGTTACTCGGTAGCGCGTGCTAGCACAGATACGCAGTATTTT. Its coded protein is CASSYSVARASTDTQYF.